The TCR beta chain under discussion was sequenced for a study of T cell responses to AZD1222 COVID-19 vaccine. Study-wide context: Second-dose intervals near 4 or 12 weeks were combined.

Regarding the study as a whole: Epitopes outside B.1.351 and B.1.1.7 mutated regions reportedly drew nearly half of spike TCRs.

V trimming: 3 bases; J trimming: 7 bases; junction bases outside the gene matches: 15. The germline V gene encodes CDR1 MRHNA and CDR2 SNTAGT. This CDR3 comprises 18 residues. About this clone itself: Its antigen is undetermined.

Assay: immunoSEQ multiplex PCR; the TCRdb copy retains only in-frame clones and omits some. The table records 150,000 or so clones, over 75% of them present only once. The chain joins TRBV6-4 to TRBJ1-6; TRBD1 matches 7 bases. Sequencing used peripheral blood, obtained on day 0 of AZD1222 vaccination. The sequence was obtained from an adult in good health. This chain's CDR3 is CASSDPLDRDGRNSPLHF. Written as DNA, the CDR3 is TGTGCCAGCAGTGATCCTCTCGACAGGGACGGACGGAATTCACCCCTCCACTTT.